These 16 T cell receptor beta chains share one sample of origin, sequenced in a study of T cell responses to AZD1222 COVID-19 vaccine. Repertoires were generated with immunoSEQ multiplex PCR, while TCRdb's copy carries only in-frame clones and drops some. The sample holds about 200,000 clones, roughly 92% seen once. The starting material was peripheral blood, obtained 28 days after the second AZD1222 dose. The receptor set was obtained from an adult who received the AZD1222 COVID-19 vaccine.

To note about this clone: Other nucleotide sequences in the sample specify the same CDR3. The J gene is TRBJ1-1, the V gene TRBV6-5, with D possibly matching TRBD1 (5 bases). CDR1 MNHEY and CDR2 SVGAGI come from the germline V gene. The V end was cut by 3 bases, the J end by 1 base, with 9 bases between. The CDR3 has 14 amino acids. The CDR3 nucleotides are TGTGCCAGCAGTTATGGGGGGAAGAACACTGAAGCTTTCTTT. Translating gives CASSYGGKNTEAFF.

V gene TRBV27 combines with J gene TRBJ1-6; D remains ambiguous. CDR1 MNHEY and CDR2 SMNVEV come from the germline V gene (reference sequence). The CDR3 is 14 residues long. V was clipped by 6 bases and J by 10 bases, with 16 bases between them. CDR3 loop: CASRTSFGRSPLHF. As DNA, the CDR3 is TGTGCCAGCAGGACGAGCTTCGGTCGATCACCCCTCCACTTT.

The rearrangement links TRBV6-2 or TRBV6-3 to TRBJ1-6, with D unresolved. CDR3 length: 13 residues. Germline-derived CDR1 and CDR2 are MNHEY and SVGEGT. Trimming took off 2 bases at V and 12 bases at J, with 11 bases between the two ends. CDR3 DNA sequence: TGTGCCAGCAGTTACGCAGGATTAGAACCCCTCCACTTT. It codes for CASSYAGLEPLHF.

The CDR3 DNA reads TGCAGCGTTGAAGAGACTAGCGGGAGGGACTACGAGCAGTACTTC. This encodes CSVEETSGRDYEQYF. The chain couples TRBV29-1 to TRBJ2-7; 14 bases align to TRBD2. The CDR3 covers 15 residues. Germline V gene data show CDR1 as SQVTM and CDR2 as ANQGSEA. V trimming: 0 bases; J trimming: 3 bases; junction bases outside the gene matches: 1.

CDR3 bases: TGTGCCAGCAGCGCAGAGAGTCCCTATGGCTACACCTTC. Its translation: CASSAESPYGYTF. The rearrangement joins TRBV2 to TRBJ1-2; D unclear. The V gene lost 6 bases and the J gene lost 4 bases, with 12 bases spanning the gap. Per germline, CDR1 SNHLY and CDR2 FYNNEI. The CDR3 spans 13 residues.

The V gene is TRBV28, the J gene TRBJ2-2; D ambiguous. Between the trimmed V and J ends, which lost 5 bases and 5 bases, there was a span of 9 bases. There are 13 residues in the CDR3. Germline CDR1 is MDHEN and CDR2 is SYDVKM. The CDR3: CASSPPGTGELFF. In nucleotides, the CDR3 is TGTGCCAGCAGTCCCCCTGGAACCGGGGAGCTGTTTTTT.

This chain uses TRBV9 with TRBJ2-7, with D unclear. In germline, CDR1 is SGDLS, CDR2 YYNGEE. The CDR3 is made up of 14 amino acids. Trimming stripped 0 bases from V and 2 bases from J, with 9 bases between. The CDR3 nucleotides are TGTGCCAGCAGCGTAGACGGGTCCACCTACGAGCAGTACTTC. Translated, it gives CASSVDGSTYEQYF.

V and J are TRBV21-1 and TRBJ2-5; the table calls TRBD1, which could not be checked here. TRBV21-1 is a pseudogene locus. The CDR3 runs to 14 residues. The CDR3 sequence: CASSKGDRQETQYF. DNA of the CDR3: TGTGCCAGCAGCAAAGGTGACAGACAAGAGACCCAGTACTTC.

The DNA of the CDR3 is TGTGCTAGTGGACCGTCCAAAGGAGATACGCAGTATTTT. The encoded protein is CASGPSKGDTQYF. The chain has TRBV12-5 and TRBJ2-3; the D is unclear. Germline V gives CDR1 LGHNT, CDR2 FRNRAP. V was clipped by 6 bases and J by 5 bases, with 12 bases between them. The CDR3 has 13 amino acids.

The chain carries TRBV29-1 and TRBJ2-3; D possibly uses TRBD1 or TRBD2 (5 bases each). The V end lost 3 bases, the J end lost 6 bases, and 10 bases lay between the germline ends. CDR3 length: 12 amino acids. Germline CDR1 SQVTM, CDR2 ANQGSEA. CDR3 nucleotide sequence: TGCAGCGTTGAGGGGGAGCGGGATACGCAGTATTTT. Protein: CSVEGERDTQYF.

The J gene is TRBJ1-5, the V gene TRBV19, with D possibly being TRBD1 (6 bases). Germline CDR1 and CDR2: LNHDA and SQIVND (reference sequence). Trimming stripped 9 bases from V and 3 bases from J, with 12 bases between. This CDR3 is 13 amino acids long. The CDR3 region is CASAGGLNQPQHF. CDR3 bases: TGTGCCAGCGCTGGGGGGCTCAATCAGCCCCAGCATTTT.

CDR3: CATQVPGYTEAFF. The CDR3 DNA sequence: TGTGCCACCCAAGTCCCAGGGTACACTGAAGCTTTCTTT. The chain employs TRBV19 and TRBJ1-1, with D possibly matching TRBD1 (5 bases). The germline gives CDR1 LNHDA, CDR2 SQIVND (reference sequence). Deletions cut 10 bases from V and 3 bases from J, with 15 bases between. The CDR3 is 13 amino acids.

V usage is TRBV3-1 (or the pseudogene TRBV3-2) and J usage is TRBJ2-5; D is ambiguous. The CDR3 is 13 residues long. The ends were cut back, 1 base at V and 7 bases at J, with 10 bases in the middle. Per the germline V gene, CDR1 is LGHDT and CDR2 is YNNKEL (reference sequence). CDR3 DNA: TGTGCCAGCAGCCAAGGGGATAAAGGGACCCAGTACTTC. This gives the protein CASSQGDKGTQYF.

This clone appeared a single time. This chain uses TRBV29-1 with TRBJ2-2; either TRBD1 or TRBD2 may supply D (7 bases each). V shed 3 bases and J shed 4 bases, with 12 bases lying between them. Germline V gene sequence: CDR1 SQVTM, CDR2 ANQGSEA. CDR3 size: 14 residues. The DNA for the CDR3 is TGCAGCGTTGAGGGAGGGGGCGGCACCGGGGAGCTGTTTTTT. Its protein product is CSVEGGGGTGELFF.

A few counts support this clone. This chain joins TRBV28 and TRBJ2-3; 7 bases are shared with TRBD2. Germline-derived CDR1 and CDR2 are MDHEN and SYDVKM. V lost 1 base to trimming and J lost 1 base; unmatched junction nucleotides: 5. CDR3 length: 16 residues. CDR3 nucleotides: TGTGCCAGCAGTTTATCTGAGGCGGGAGGCACAGATACGCAGTATTTT. Translating it yields CASSLSEAGGTDTQYF.

The chain recombines TRBV21-1 with TRBJ1-1. TRBV21-1 represents a pseudogene. There are 17 residues in the CDR3. In DNA form, the CDR3 reads TGTGCCAGCAGCAAAAGCGGCCCGGGACGGCTGAACACTGAAGCTTTCTTT. The encoded protein is CASSKSGPGRLNTEAFF.